This T cell receptor (beta chain) was sequenced for a study of response to subunit inactivated influenza vaccine. In TCRdb, the RT-PCR reads were re-called with MiXCR into one record per CDR3 protein. The repertoire consists of under 200,000 distinct CDR3 sequences, with approximately 11% occurring once and the leading ten covering 9.5% to 15%. A word on this clonotype: Its antigen is unidentified.

V was pared by 0 bases and J by 8 bases, with 14 bases between. The germline V gene encodes CDR1 MNHNS and CDR2 SASEGT. This CDR3 has 16 residues. The study, taken as a whole, reports: Each seasonal influenza vaccination recruits few new T cells, the authors suggested.

The origin of this receptor is a man between 45 and 60 years old who received an inactivated influenza vaccine. This specimen was non-naive T cells sorted from PBMCs, taken roughly 46 days after vaccination. This rearrangement joins TRBV6-1 to TRBJ1-6; D is possibly TRBD1 (5 bases). The CDR3 region is CASSEAPRGDYSPLHF. The CDR3 DNA reads as TGTGCCAGCAGTGAAGCACCAAGGGGTGATTATTCACCCCTCCACTTT.